A single sample gave rise to the 3 T cell receptor beta chains below, sequenced in a study of cytomegalovirus exposure and HLA in healthy donors. 13 Jbeta primers and 60 Vbeta primers were used for the PCR. Sequencing used immunoSEQ multiplex PCR; TCRdb keeps in-frame clones, though not all of them. Among 100,000 to 150,000 clones, approximately 77% were seen once, and the ten largest hold about 1.4%. The specimen sequenced was PBMCs. All receptors derive from a woman aged 40 to 50 in good health and CMV-seronegative.

This clone was found a few times. This rearrangement joins TRBV2 to TRBJ2-5; the match to TRBD2 covers 11 bases. Germline CDR1 is SNHLY and CDR2 is FYNNEI. Unmatched junction bases numbered 6, after V lost 6 bases and J lost 0 bases. This CDR3 has 16 amino acids. The CDR3 nucleotides read TGTGCCAGCAGCCGACGACTAGCGGGGTACCAAGAGACCCAGTACTTC. Amino acids: CASSRRLAGYQETQYF.

The chain couples TRBV7-2 to TRBJ1-1; tentatively, D is TRBD1 (5 bases). Looked up from germline, CDR1 is SGHTA and CDR2 is FQGNSA. Trimming stripped 2 bases from V and 1 base from J, with 11 bases between. This CDR3 is 15 amino acids long. The CDR3 sequence is CASSLSGDRNTEAFF. The CDR3 DNA sequence: TGTGCCAGCAGCTTATCAGGTGACAGGAACACTGAAGCTTTCTTT.

CDR3 in DNA: TGCGCCAGCAGCTTCGGCCGGGACACTGAAGCTTTCTTT. Its protein is CASSFGRDTEAFF. This chain connects TRBV5-1 to TRBJ1-1; D is unresolved. V was shortened by 2 bases and J by 3 bases, with 8 bases between the two germline ends. CDR3 length: 13 residues. The germline CDR1 and CDR2 sequences are SGHRS and YFSETQ.